The 12 T cell receptor beta chains below all came from one sample that was sequenced in a study of Ad26.COV2.S vaccination and SARS-CoV-2 variants. Produced via immunoSEQ multiplex PCR; TCRdb's table is partial and in-frame only. The table has around 380,000 clones, 75% to 90% seen once; the top ten hold 3% to 3.5%. As to treatment: 19 received Ad26.COV2.S at low or high dose, single or two shots; roughly 5 received placebo; per-sample allocation not given. On day 63 after the first injection, vaccine and placebo recipients gave samples. The source was peripheral blood, collected in a trial of Ad26.COV2.S vaccine versus placebo. These receptors were obtained from a person aged 18-60 years who received the Ad26.COV2.S COVID-19 vaccine or a placebo.

The chain links TRBV19 to TRBJ1-5; possible D gene TRBD1, 6 bases. This CDR3 comprises 13 residues. Trimming removed 5 bases at V and 7 bases at J, with 12 bases between. In germline, CDR1 is LNHDA, CDR2 SQIVND (reference sequence). The CDR3 nucleotides are TGTGCCAGTAGTCTTGGGGGCCGGCAGCCCCAGCATTTT. Translation gives CASSLGGRQPQHF.

This chain uses TRBV7-9 with TRBJ1-3, with 8 positions matching TRBD1. Germline lookup yields CDR1 SEHNR and CDR2 FQNEAQ (reference sequence). The trim removed 5 bases at V and 4 bases at J, leaving 7 bases unmatched. CDR3 length: 15 amino acids. This CDR3 reads CASSLGQGGGNTIYF. In nucleotides, the CDR3 is TGTGCCAGCAGCCTCGGACAGGGAGGCGGAAACACCATATATTTT.

This clone was recorded only once. V gene TRBV12-2 combines with J gene TRBJ1-5. TRBV12-2 is a documented pseudogene. CDR3 length equals 12 residues. CDR3 loop: CASRFVGQPQHF. In DNA, the CDR3 is TGTGCAAGTCGCTTTGTGGGTCAGCCCCAGCATTTT.

V usage is TRBV10-1 and J usage is TRBJ2-3; TRBD2 matches 9 bases. The CDR3 has 19 residues. Germline lookup yields CDR1 WNHNN and CDR2 SYGVQD (reference sequence). Unmatched junction bases numbered 15, after V lost 5 bases and J lost 0 bases. The CDR3 DNA sequence: TGCGCCAGCAGTTATACCCTGGCTAGCGGGGACTCTAGCACAGATACGCAGTATTTT. It yields the protein CASSYTLASGDSSTDTQYF.

V usage is TRBV10-3 and J usage is TRBJ1-5; D remains unclear. Germline assignment: CDR1 ENHRY and CDR2 SYGVKD. There are 14 residues in the CDR3. The ends were cut back, 1 base at V and 7 bases at J, with 11 bases in the middle. The CDR3 reads CAISEYSAYQPQHF. The CDR3 bases are TGTGCCATCAGTGAGTATTCGGCGTACCAGCCCCAGCATTTT.

The chain couples TRBV9 to TRBJ2-1, with D unclear. V lost 4 bases and J 5 bases, leaving 13 bases between the germline ends. The CDR3 length is 14 residues. Germline V gives CDR1 SGDLS, CDR2 YYNGEE. The CDR3 nucleotides read TGTGCCAGCAGCCCAACGACATCAAACAATGAGCAGTTCTTC. Translation: CASSPTTSNNEQFF.

The chain links TRBV5-1 to TRBJ1-1; D gene uncertain. Trimming shortened V by 1 base and J by 0 bases, and 7 bases separated the two germline ends. The CDR3 is 14 amino acids. The germline gives CDR1 SGHRS, CDR2 YFSETQ. The chain's CDR3 is CASSLQSMNTEAFF. The DNA of the CDR3 is TGCGCCAGCAGCTTGCAGAGCATGAACACTGAAGCTTTCTTT.

The rearrangement joins TRBV11-3 to TRBJ2-5; D may be TRBD1 (5 bases). This CDR3 has 13 residues. Per germline, CDR1 SGHNT and CDR2 YENEEA. The V end lost 5 bases, the J end lost 3 bases, and 10 bases lay between the germline ends. The CDR3 coding sequence is TGTGCCAGCAGCCTGACAGCAGAAGAGACCCAGTACTTC. Translation: CASSLTAEETQYF. The complete variable domain, with remaining parts taken from reference TRBV11-3 and TRBJ2-5, reads EAGVVQSPRYKIIEKKQPVAFWCNPISGHNTLYWYLQNLGQGPELLIRYENEEAVDDSQLPKDRFSAERLKGVDSTLKIQPAELGDSAVYLCASSLTAEETQYFGPGTRLLVL.

The genes are TRBV12-3 or TRBV12-4 and TRBJ2-5, with D possibly being TRBD2 (6 bases). Between the trimmed V and J ends, which lost 7 bases and 5 bases, there was a span of 14 bases. CDR3 length equals 13 residues. This CDR3 is CASTWRGGETQYF. The CDR3 nucleotides are TGTGCCAGCACTTGGAGGGGAGGCGAGACCCAGTACTTC.

The genes are TRBV10-1 and TRBJ1-5, with no clear D. Deletions cut 5 bases from V and 7 bases from J, with 15 bases between. This CDR3 contains 14 residues. Per germline, CDR1 WNHNN and CDR2 SYGVQD (reference sequence). For the CDR3, the DNA is TGCGCCAGCAGTCCGGAACGGAGGCCGCAGCCCCAGCATTTT. It yields the protein CASSPERRPQPQHF.

The chain is built from TRBV3-1 (or the pseudogene TRBV3-2) and TRBJ2-1; 9 bases align to TRBD2. V shed 4 bases and J 8 bases; nucleotides not matched to a gene: 3. The CDR3 sequence is 13 residues long. The germline V gene encodes CDR1 LGHDT and CDR2 YNNKEL (reference sequence). The CDR3 spells CASSRGGVDEQFF. CDR3 coding DNA: TGTGCCAGCAGCCGCGGGGGGGTCGATGAGCAGTTCTTC.

The chain recombines TRBV6-1 with TRBJ1-1, with 7 bases identical to TRBD1. CDR3 size: 14 residues. The trim removed 3 bases at V and 5 bases at J, leaving 6 bases unmatched. The germline gives CDR1 MNHNS, CDR2 SASEGT. DNA for the CDR3: TGTGCCAGCAGTGAGGGAGACAGGGAAACTGAAGCTTTCTTT. Translation: CASSEGDRETEAFF.